Presented here are 25 T cell receptor beta chains from one specimen sequenced in a study of post-analysis software for immune sequencing data. Study results and limitations: With TRBV5-6, TRBV5-1 and TRBV20-1 included, 4 or 5 TRBV segments were more frequent in patients than in controls.

Unique-molecular-identifier-tagged TCR beta cDNA libraries were used. From the PCR reads, TCRdb called clonotypes with MiXCR, one entry per CDR3 protein. In the table there are roughly 430,000 distinct CDR3 sequences, 30% to 40% of which are singletons. Antigens of these TCRs are unknown. The sequencing sample was made of blood. All receptors derive from a girl aged 2 to 10 with multiple sclerosis.

Only one count was recorded for this clonotype. The genes are TRBV12-3 or TRBV12-4 and TRBJ2-4, with D perhaps matching TRBD2 (6 bases). The J call may be mistaken, given a closer DNA end match to TRBJ2-7. The CDR3 is made up of 15 amino acids. The CDR3 loop reads CASAAGGGKAYEQYF. In DNA form, the CDR3 reads TGTGCCAGCGCCGCCGGTGGAGGGAAGGCCTACGAGCAGTACTTC.

The CDR3 DNA reads TGTGCCAGCAAAAAAGACGGACCTGGGGAGACCCAGTACTTC. This gives the protein CASKKDGPGETQYF. This rearrangement joins TRBV2 to TRBJ2-5; D is ambiguous. The V end lost 7 bases, the J end lost 5 bases, and 17 bases lay between the germline ends. The CDR3 has 14 amino acids. Germline CDR1 reads SNHLY; CDR2 reads FYNNEI.

The chain has TRBV6-5 and TRBJ2-1; TRBD2 might be the D (5 bases). The CDR3 sequence is 13 residues long. Trimming stripped 2 bases from V and 4 bases from J, with 6 bases between. Germline values: CDR1 MNHEY, CDR2 SVGAGI. The CDR3, as DNA: TGTGCCAGCAGTTACCCGGGATACAATGAGCAGTTCTTC. It codes for CASSYPGYNEQFF.

The rearrangement uses TRBV14 and TRBJ2-5; weak D call: TRBD1 (6 bases). The germline V gene encodes CDR1 SGHDN and CDR2 FVKESK. Trimming cost V 4 bases and J 5 bases, with 17 bases left between them. This CDR3 has 15 residues. The CDR3 loop reads CASSLIPDRPETQYF. CDR3 nucleotides: TGTGCCAGCAGCCTCATTCCCGACAGGCCGGAGACCCAGTACTTC.

As concerns this clonotype: At one end, the junction sequence differs from germline, possibly due to a read error. The chain has TRBV12-3 or TRBV12-4 and TRBJ2-5; 7 bases match TRBD1. The CDR3 is 15 amino acids. CDR3 sequence: CASSKNSDRAETQDF. The CDR3, as DNA: TGTGCCAGCAGCAAAAACTCAGACAGGGCAGAGACCCAGGACTTC.

In DNA, the CDR3 is TGCAGTGCTAGAGATGCGAGCGGGGGGGAGTATTTT. Translation gives CSARDASGGEYF. The chain employs TRBV20-1 and TRBJ2-3; 10 bases agree with TRBD2. This CDR3 region has 12 residues. Unmatched junction bases numbered 4, after V lost 0 bases and J lost 13 bases. Germline V gene data show CDR1 as DFQATT and CDR2 as SNEGSKA (reference sequence).

The rearrangement joins TRBV7-9 to TRBJ1-1; D gene uncertain. V lost 3 bases and J lost 3, with 17 bases in between. Germline V gives CDR1 SEHNR, CDR2 FQNEAQ (reference sequence). The CDR3 has 16 amino acids. The CDR3 loop is CASSFGSEPGYTEAFF. The CDR3 bases are TGTGCCAGCAGCTTCGGGAGTGAACCGGGGTACACTGAAGCTTTCTTT.

Worth noting for this clonotype: A junction end diverges from the germline sequence, so it may reflect a read error. V is TRBV12-3 or TRBV12-4 and J is TRBJ2-3; D unclear. There are 12 residues in the CDR3. The CDR3 here is CASRPSPDTEYF. The CDR3 nucleotides are TGTGCCAGCAGACCAAGCCCAGATACGGAGTATTTC.

This chain uses TRBV28 with TRBJ2-7, with D tentatively TRBD2 (6 bases). Germline CDR1 reads MDHEN; CDR2 reads SYDVKM. The ends were cut back, 1 base at V and 0 bases at J, with 19 bases in the middle. The CDR3 runs to 18 residues. This CDR3 reads CASSLYCRRRGSSYEQYF. The CDR3 region has the DNA TGTGCCAGCAGTTTATACTGCAGAAGGCGGGGAAGCTCCTACGAGCAGTACTTC.

This clonotype appeared a few times. This chain joins TRBV12-3 or TRBV12-4 and TRBJ2-7; 9 positions agree with TRBD2. The CDR3 sequence is 16 residues long. The trim removed 3 bases at V and 4 bases at J, leaving 10 bases unmatched. CDR3 loop: CASSFGRLAGLYEQYF. CDR3 bases: TGTGCCAGCAGTTTTGGTCGGCTAGCGGGACTATACGAGCAGTACTTC.

This clonotype is medium-sized. This rearrangement joins TRBV29-1 to TRBJ2-6; D is undetermined. The length of the CDR3 is 15 residues. Trimming took off 5 bases at V and 3 bases at J, with 14 bases between the two ends. Germline CDR1 SQVTM, CDR2 ANQGSEA. The CDR3 DNA follows: TGCAGCGTTTACCTAAGCTCGGGTGGGGCCAACGTCCTGACTTTC. Translated, it gives CSVYLSSGGANVLTF. Filled out from reference TRBV29-1 and TRBJ2-6, the complete variable domain reads SAVISQKPSRDICQRGTSLTIQCQVDSQVTMMFWYRQQPGQSLTLIATANQGSEATYESGFVIDKFPISRPNLTFSTLTVSNMSPEDSSIYLCSVYLSSGGANVLTFGAGSRLTVL.

J is TRBJ2-3 and V is TRBV7-2; D tentatively reads TRBD1 or TRBD2 (7 bases each). The CDR3 is made up of 15 amino acids. In germline, CDR1 is SGHTA, CDR2 FQGNSA. Trimming left V 8 bases short and J 5 bases short, with 20 bases between. CDR3 coding DNA: TGTGCCAGCTCTCCCCAGGGGGGGGCGATAGATACGCAGTATTTT. This encodes CASSPQGGAIDTQYF.

The sample holds a few counts of this clonotype. The chain couples TRBV27 to TRBJ2-3, with D hard to call. Germline CDR1 reads MNHEY; CDR2 reads SMNVEV (reference sequence). The V end was cut by 7 bases, the J end by 1 base, with 15 bases between. The CDR3 loop spans 15 amino acids. The chain's CDR3 is CASNTREEGTDTQYF. CDR3 in DNA: TGTGCCAGCAATACGAGAGAAGAGGGCACAGATACGCAGTATTTT.

This clonotype was picked up a small number of times. One junction end disagrees with the germline gene, perhaps due to a read error. The chain uses TRBV12-3 or TRBV12-4 and TRBJ2-3, with unresolved D. The CDR3 contains 14 residues. The CDR3 DNA sequence: TGTGCCAGTAGTTTAGGATTGAACACGGATACGCAGTATTTT. Translating it yields CASSLGLNTDTQYF.

The chain uses TRBV20-1 and TRBJ2-4; D perhaps matches TRBD2 (6 bases). The CDR3 has 15 amino acids. CDR1 is DFQATT and CDR2 is SNEGSKA in the germline V gene (reference sequence). V was clipped by 6 bases and J by 0 bases, with 15 bases between them. The CDR3 spells CSARKGTLAKNIQYF. CDR3 in DNA: TGCAGTGCCCGGAAGGGGACTCTAGCCAAAAACATTCAGTACTTC.

In this sample, this clonotype turned up a few times. CDR3 region: CASSRTSPTNEKLFF. CDR3 nucleotides: TGCGCCAGCAGCCGTACATCGCCAACTAATGAAAAACTGTTTTTT. The V call is TRBV4-1, the J call TRBJ1-4, with D unclear. Germline-derived CDR1 and CDR2 are MGHRA and YSYEKL. Between the trimmed V and J ends, which lost 4 bases and 0 bases, there was a span of 9 bases. This CDR3 contains 15 residues.

The chain uses TRBV6-2 or TRBV6-3 and TRBJ2-7, with 8 bases aligning to TRBD2. The CDR3 has 14 amino acids. V lost 6 bases to trimming and J lost 0 bases; unmatched junction nucleotides: 4. Germline V lookup: CDR1 MNHEY, CDR2 SVGEGT. The CDR3 is CASRGTRSSYEQYF. CDR3 coding DNA: TGTGCCAGCAGGGGGACTAGGAGCTCCTACGAGCAGTACTTC.

The V call is TRBV6-2 or TRBV6-3, the J call TRBJ1-1; weak D call: TRBD1 (5 bases). The CDR3 has 14 residues. With 5 bases removed from V and 4 bases from J, the gap between germline ends came to 14 bases. Germline loops: CDR1 MNHEY, CDR2 SVGEGT. CDR3 region: CASSKLAGSTEAFF. As DNA, the CDR3 is TGTGCCAGCAGTAAACTTGCAGGGTCCACTGAAGCTTTCTTT.

J is TRBJ2-1 and V is TRBV19, with 11 positions matching TRBD1. The germline CDR1 and CDR2 sequences are LNHDA and SQIVND (reference sequence). The CDR3 is made up of 13 amino acids. Germline trimming cut 5 bases from V and 7 bases from J; bases unmatched to any gene: 1. CDR3 loop: CASSGDRGNEQFF. CDR3 DNA: TGTGCCAGTAGTGGGGACAGGGGGAATGAGCAGTTCTTC. Supplemented by reference TRBV19 and TRBJ2-1, the full variable domain reads DGGITQSPKYLFRKEGQNVTLSCEQNLNHDAMYWYRQDPGQGLRLIYYSQIVNDFQKGDIAEGYSVSREKKESFPLTVTSAQKNPTAFYLCASSGDRGNEQFFGPGTRLTVL.

This clonotype was seen a handful of times. This chain joins TRBV12-3 or TRBV12-4 and TRBJ1-4; D remains unclear. CDR3 length equals 14 residues. V was cut by 6 bases and J by 2 bases, with 10 bases left in between. In DNA form, the CDR3 reads TGTGCCAGCAGCCTTTTCGGGACTAATGAAAAACTGTTTTTT. Amino acid sequence: CASSLFGTNEKLFF.

The rearrangement uses TRBV6-5 and TRBJ2-1; 10 bases fit TRBD1. The CDR3 sequence is 15 residues long. J was trimmed by 2 bases and V by 7 bases; bases with no gene match: 5. From germline, CDR1 is MNHEY and CDR2 SVGAGI. CDR3 sequence reads: CASTLGQGAYNEQFF. For the CDR3, the DNA is TGTGCCAGCACCTTAGGACAGGGGGCCTACAATGAGCAGTTCTTC.

The rearrangement joins TRBV3-1 to TRBJ2-1, with D perhaps assigned TRBD1 or TRBD2 (5 bases each). The V gene lost 0 bases and the J gene lost 7 bases, with 13 bases spanning the gap. Germline CDR1 LGHDT, CDR2 YNNKEL (reference sequence). CDR3 length equals 15 residues. Here the CDR3 DNA reads TGTGCCAGCAGCCAAGATTTGGGGACCCCAAATGAGCAGTTCTTC. It yields the protein CASSQDLGTPNEQFF.

The chain employs TRBV7-3 and TRBJ1-1, with TRBD1 matching 8 bases. Germline lookup yields CDR1 SGHTA and CDR2 FQGTGA. This CDR3 has 15 amino acids. Trimming took 5 bases from V and 4 from J; bases not matched to a gene: 9. The CDR3 DNA reads as TGTGCCAGCAGCAGGAACCCAGGGGGCCGCACTGAAGCTTTCTTT. Encoded protein: CASSRNPGGRTEAFF.

V is TRBV6-5 and J is TRBJ1-6; no clear D gene. Trimming shortened V by 0 bases and J by 8 bases, and 11 bases separated the two germline ends. Germline assignment: CDR1 MNHEY and CDR2 SVGAGI. The CDR3 has 15 residues. CDR3 residues: CASSYSVARYSPLHF. The CDR3 nucleotides read TGTGCCAGCAGTTACTCGGTGGCTCGATATTCACCCCTCCACTTT.

This chain uses TRBV28 with TRBJ2-5; a weak D match, TRBD1 (5 bases). Germline V lookup: CDR1 MDHEN, CDR2 SYDVKM. This CDR3 comprises 14 residues. V dropped 2 bases and J dropped 11 bases, with 18 bases sitting between them. CDR3 in amino acids: CASSLLQGYNEQYF. The DNA of the CDR3 is TGTGCCAGCAGTTTACTCCAGGGTTACAATGAGCAGTACTTC.